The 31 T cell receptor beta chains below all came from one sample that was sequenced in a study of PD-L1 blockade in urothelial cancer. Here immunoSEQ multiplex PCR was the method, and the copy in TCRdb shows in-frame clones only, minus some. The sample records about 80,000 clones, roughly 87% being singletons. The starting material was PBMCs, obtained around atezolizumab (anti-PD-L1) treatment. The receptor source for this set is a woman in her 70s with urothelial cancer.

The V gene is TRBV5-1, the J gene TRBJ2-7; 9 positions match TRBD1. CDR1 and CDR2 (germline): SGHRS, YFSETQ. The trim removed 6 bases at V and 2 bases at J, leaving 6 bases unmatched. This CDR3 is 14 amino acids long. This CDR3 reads CASTLGQGPYEQYF. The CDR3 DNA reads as TGCGCCAGCACCCTGGGACAGGGACCCTACGAGCAGTACTTC. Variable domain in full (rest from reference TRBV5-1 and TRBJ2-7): KAGVTQTPRYLIKTRGQQVTLSCSPISGHRSVSWYQQTPGQGLQFLFEYFSETQRNKGNFPGRFSGRQFSNSRSEMNVSTLELGDSALYLCASTLGQGPYEQYFGPGTRLTVT.

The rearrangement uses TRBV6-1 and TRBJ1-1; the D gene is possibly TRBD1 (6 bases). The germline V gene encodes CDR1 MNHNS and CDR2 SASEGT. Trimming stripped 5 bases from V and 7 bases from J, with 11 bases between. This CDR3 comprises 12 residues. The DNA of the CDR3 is TGTGCCAGCAGTTGGACAGCAAATGAAGCTTTCTTT. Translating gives CASSWTANEAFF.

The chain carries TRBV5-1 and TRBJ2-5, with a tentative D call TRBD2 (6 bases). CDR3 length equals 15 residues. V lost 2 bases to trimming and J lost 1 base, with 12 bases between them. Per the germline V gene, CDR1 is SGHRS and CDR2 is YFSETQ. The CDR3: CASSFTGEAQETQYF. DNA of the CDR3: TGCGCCAGCAGCTTTACGGGGGAGGCCCAAGAGACCCAGTACTTC. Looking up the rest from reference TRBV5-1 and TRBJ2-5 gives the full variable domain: KAGVTQTPRYLIKTRGQQVTLSCSPISGHRSVSWYQQTPGQGLQFLFEYFSETQRNKGNFPGRFSGRQFSNSRSEMNVSTLELGDSALYLCASSFTGEAQETQYFGPGTRLLVL.

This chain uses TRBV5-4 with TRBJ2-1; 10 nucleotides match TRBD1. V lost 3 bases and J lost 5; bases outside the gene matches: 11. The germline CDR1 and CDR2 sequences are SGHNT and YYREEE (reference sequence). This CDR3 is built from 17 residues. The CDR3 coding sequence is TGTGCCAGCAGCTGGCAGGCCGGGACAGGGGTGGACAATGAGCAGTTCTTC. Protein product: CASSWQAGTGVDNEQFF.

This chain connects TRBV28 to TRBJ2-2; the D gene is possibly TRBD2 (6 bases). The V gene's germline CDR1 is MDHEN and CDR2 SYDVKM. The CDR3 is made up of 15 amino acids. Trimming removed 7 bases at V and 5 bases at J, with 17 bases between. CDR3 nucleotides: TGTGCCAGCATAGGGTGGAGGGAAGGGACCGGGGAGCTGTTTTTT. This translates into CASIGWREGTGELFF.

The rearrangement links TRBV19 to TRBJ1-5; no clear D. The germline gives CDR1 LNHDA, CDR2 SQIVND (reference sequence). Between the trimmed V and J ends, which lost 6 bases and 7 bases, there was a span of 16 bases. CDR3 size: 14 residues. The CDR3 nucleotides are TGTGCCAGTAGCCCTAAAATATCGGGACAGCCCCAGCATTTT. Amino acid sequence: CASSPKISGQPQHF.

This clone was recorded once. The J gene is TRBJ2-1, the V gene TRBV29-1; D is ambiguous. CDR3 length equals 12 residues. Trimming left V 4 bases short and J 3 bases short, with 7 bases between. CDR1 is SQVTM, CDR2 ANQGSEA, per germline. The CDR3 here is CSVATNYNEQFF. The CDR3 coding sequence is TGCAGCGTTGCCACTAACTACAATGAGCAGTTCTTC.

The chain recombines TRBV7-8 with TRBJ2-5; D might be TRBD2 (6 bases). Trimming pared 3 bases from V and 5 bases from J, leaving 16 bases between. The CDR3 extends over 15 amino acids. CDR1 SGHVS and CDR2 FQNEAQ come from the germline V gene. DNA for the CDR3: TGTGCCAGCAGCTTGGGTCAGGGAGGCCGGGAGACCCAGTACTTC. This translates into CASSLGQGGRETQYF.

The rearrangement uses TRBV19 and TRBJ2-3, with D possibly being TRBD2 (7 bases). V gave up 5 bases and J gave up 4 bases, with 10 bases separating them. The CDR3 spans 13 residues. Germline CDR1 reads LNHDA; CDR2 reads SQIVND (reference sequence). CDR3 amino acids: CASSGGAADTQYF. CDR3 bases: TGTGCCAGTAGTGGGGGGGCAGCAGATACGCAGTATTTT.

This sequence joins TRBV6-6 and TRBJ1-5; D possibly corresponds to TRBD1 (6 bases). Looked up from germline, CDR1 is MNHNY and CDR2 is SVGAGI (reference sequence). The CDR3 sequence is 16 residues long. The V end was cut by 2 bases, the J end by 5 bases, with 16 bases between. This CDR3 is CASSYPGRGADQPQHF. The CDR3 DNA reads TGTGCCAGCAGTTACCCCGGCCGGGGGGCCGATCAGCCCCAGCATTTT.

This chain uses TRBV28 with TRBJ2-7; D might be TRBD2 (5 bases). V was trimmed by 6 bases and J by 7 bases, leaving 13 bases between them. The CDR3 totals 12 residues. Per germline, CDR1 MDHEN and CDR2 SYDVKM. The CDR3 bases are TGTGCCAGCAGCCCTCCCCGCGGGGAGCAGTACTTC. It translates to CASSPPRGEQYF.

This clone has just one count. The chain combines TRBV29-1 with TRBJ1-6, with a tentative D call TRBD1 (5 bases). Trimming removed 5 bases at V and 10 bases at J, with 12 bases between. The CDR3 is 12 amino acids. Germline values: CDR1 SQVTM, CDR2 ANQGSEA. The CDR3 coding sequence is TGCAGCGTTTCGGACAAGGGGTCACCCCTCCACTTT. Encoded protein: CSVSDKGSPLHF.

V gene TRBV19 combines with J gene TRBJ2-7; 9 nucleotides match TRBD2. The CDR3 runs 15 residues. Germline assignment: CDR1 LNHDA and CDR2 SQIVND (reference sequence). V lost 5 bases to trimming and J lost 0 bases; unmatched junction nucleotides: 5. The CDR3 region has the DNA TGTGCCAGTAGTCCTGGACTAGCGCTCTCCTACGAGCAGTACTTC. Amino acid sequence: CASSPGLALSYEQYF.

CDR3 sequence reads: CSVRGAGETQYF. CDR3 DNA: TGCAGCGTTCGGGGGGCAGGTGAGACCCAGTACTTC. J is TRBJ2-5 and V is TRBV29-1; TRBD2 is a possible D gene (7 bases). The germline CDR1 and CDR2 sequences are SQVTM and ANQGSEA. This CDR3 spans 12 amino acids. V lost 5 bases, J lost 5 bases, and 12 bases lay in between.

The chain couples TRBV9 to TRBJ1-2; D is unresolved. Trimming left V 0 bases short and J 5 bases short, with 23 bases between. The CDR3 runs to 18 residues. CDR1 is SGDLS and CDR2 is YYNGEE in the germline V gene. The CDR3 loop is CASSVAWSRSGVGYGYTF. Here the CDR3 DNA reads TGTGCCAGCAGCGTAGCTTGGTCCCGATCCGGGGTAGGGTATGGCTACACCTTC.

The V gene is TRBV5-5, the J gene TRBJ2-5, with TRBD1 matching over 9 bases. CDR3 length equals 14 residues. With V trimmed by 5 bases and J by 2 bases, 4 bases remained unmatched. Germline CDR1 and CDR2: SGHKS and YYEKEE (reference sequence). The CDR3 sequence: CASRRGQGQETQYF. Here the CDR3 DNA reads TGTGCCAGCAGAAGGGGACAGGGTCAAGAGACCCAGTACTTC.

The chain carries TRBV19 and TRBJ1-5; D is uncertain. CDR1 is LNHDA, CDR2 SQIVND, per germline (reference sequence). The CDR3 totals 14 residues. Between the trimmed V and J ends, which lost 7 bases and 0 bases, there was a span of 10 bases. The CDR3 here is CASMKPNSNQPQHF. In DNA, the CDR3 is TGTGCCAGTATGAAGCCAAATAGCAATCAGCCCCAGCATTTT.

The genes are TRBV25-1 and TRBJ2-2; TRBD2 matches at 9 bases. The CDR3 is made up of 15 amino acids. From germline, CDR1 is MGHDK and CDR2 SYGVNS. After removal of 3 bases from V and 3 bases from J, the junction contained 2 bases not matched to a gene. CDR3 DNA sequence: TGTGCCAGCAGTGATCTAGCGGGATACACCGGGGAGCTGTTTTTT. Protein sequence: CASSDLAGYTGELFF.

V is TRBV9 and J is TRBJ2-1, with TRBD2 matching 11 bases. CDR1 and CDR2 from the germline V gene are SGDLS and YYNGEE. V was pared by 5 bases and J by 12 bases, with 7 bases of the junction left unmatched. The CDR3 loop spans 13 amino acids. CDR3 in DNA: TGTGCCAGCAGTACTAGCGGGAGTTTCAGGCAGTTCTTC. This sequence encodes CASSTSGSFRQFF.

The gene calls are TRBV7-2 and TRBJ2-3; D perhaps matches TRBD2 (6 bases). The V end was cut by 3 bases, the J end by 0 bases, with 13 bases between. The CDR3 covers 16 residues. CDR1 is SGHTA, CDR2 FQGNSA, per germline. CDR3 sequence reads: CASSLTRDSSTDTQYF. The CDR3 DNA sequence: TGTGCCAGCAGCTTGACCCGGGACTCAAGCACAGATACGCAGTATTTT.

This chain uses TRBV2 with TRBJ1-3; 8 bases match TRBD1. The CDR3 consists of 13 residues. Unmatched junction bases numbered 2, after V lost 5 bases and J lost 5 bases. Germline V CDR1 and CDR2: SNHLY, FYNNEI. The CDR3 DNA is TGTGCCAGCAGTCGGACAGGGCGAAACACCATATATTTT. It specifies CASSRTGRNTIYF.

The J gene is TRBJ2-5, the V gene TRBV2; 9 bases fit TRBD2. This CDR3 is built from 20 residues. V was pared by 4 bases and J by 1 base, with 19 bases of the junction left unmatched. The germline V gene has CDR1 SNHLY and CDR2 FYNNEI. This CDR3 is CASSGSVDFSGGITQETQYF. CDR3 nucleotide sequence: TGTGCCAGCAGTGGGTCCGTCGACTTCAGCGGGGGGATAACCCAAGAGACCCAGTACTTC.

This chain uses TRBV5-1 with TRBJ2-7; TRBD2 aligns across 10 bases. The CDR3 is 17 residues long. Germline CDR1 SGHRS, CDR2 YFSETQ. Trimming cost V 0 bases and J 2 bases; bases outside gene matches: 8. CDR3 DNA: TGCGCCAGCAGCTTGGATTCTAGCGGGAGTGAGGCCTACGAGCAGTACTTC. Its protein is CASSLDSSGSEAYEQYF.

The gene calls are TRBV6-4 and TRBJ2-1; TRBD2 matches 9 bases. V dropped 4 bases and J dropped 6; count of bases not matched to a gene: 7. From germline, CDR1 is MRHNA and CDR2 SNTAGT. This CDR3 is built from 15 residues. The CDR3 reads CASSALAGEVNEQFF. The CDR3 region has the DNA TGTGCCAGCAGTGCCTTAGCGGGAGAAGTCAATGAGCAGTTCTTC.

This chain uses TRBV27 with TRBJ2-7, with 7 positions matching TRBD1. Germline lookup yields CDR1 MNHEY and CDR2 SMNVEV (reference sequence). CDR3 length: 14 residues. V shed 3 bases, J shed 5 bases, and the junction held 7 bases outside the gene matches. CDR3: CASSFIGGVDEQYF. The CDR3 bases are TGTGCCAGCAGTTTTATAGGGGGCGTCGACGAGCAGTACTTC.

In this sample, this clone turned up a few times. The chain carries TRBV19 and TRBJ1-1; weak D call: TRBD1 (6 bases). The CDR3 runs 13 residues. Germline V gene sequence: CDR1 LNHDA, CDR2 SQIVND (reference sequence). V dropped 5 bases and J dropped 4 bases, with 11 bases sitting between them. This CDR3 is CASSLGTSTEAFF. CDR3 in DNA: TGTGCCAGTAGTCTTGGGACAAGCACTGAAGCTTTCTTT.

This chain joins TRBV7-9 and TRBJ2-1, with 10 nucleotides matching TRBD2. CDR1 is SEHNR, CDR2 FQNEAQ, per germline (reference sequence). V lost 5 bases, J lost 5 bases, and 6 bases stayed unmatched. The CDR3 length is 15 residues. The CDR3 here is CASSPSGGANNEQFF. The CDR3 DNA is TGTGCCAGCAGCCCAAGCGGGGGGGCGAACAATGAGCAGTTCTTC.

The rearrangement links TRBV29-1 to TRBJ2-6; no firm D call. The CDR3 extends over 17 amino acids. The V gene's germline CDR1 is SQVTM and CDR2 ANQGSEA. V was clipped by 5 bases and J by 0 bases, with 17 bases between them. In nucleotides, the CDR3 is TGCAGCGTTCGTACAGAAGTACCCCCCTCTGGGGCCAACGTCCTGACTTTC. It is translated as CSVRTEVPPSGANVLTF.

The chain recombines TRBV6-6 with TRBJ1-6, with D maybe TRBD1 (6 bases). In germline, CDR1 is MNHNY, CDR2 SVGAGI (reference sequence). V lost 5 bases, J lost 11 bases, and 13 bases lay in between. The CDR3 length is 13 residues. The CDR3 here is CASSQPQGAPLHF. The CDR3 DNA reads TGTGCCAGCAGTCAGCCACAGGGAGCACCCCTCCACTTT.

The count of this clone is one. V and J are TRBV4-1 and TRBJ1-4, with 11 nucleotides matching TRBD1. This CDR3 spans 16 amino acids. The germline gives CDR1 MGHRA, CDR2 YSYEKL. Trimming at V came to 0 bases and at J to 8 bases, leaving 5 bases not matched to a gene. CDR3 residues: CASSQDGDRGREKLFF. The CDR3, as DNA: TGCGCCAGCAGCCAAGATGGGGACAGGGGGAGGGAAAAACTGTTTTTT.

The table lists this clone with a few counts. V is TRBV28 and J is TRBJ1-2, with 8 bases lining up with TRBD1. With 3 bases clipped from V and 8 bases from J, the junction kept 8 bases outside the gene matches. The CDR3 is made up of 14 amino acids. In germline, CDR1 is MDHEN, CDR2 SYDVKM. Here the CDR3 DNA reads TGTGCCAGCAGTTTGGGACAGGAGACAGGGGGCTACACCTTC. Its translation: CASSLGQETGGYTF.